A single sample gave rise to the 8 T cell receptor beta chains below, sequenced in a study of neurological immune-mediated disorders. This sample's time point: longitudinal time-point 3. In TCRdb, the 5' RACE reads were re-called with MiXCR into one record per CDR3 protein. Here the sample spans 85,000 to 110,000 distinct CDR3 sequences, 11% being singletons. The source material was PBMCs. These TCRs come from a female donor with HTLV-1-associated myelopathy (HAM/TSP).

At least ten counts were recorded for this clonotype. V usage is TRBV20-1 and J usage is TRBJ2-5; D is perhaps TRBD2 (6 bases). V dropped 2 bases and J dropped 5 bases, with 15 bases sitting between them. This CDR3 spans 14 amino acids. CDR1 DFQATT and CDR2 SNEGSKA come from the germline V gene (reference sequence). In DNA form, the CDR3 reads TGCAGTGCTAGAAAGGCGGGGATAGGGGAGACCCAGTACTTC. Translated, it gives CSARKAGIGETQYF.

With regard to this clonotype: A much larger clone sits a single nucleotide away, making a read error possible. The gene calls are TRBV29-1 and TRBJ1-1, with a weak D call TRBD1 (6 bases). V was pared by 1 base and J by 7 bases, with 10 bases between. Germline assignment: CDR1 SQVTM and CDR2 ANQGSEA. This CDR3 is 12 amino acids long. As DNA, the CDR3 is TGCAGCGTTGAAGGGGGGCTGGATGAAGCTTTCTTT. This gives the protein CSVEGGLDEAFF.

This clonotype came up many times. The chain recombines TRBV20-1 with TRBJ2-3; D is undetermined. The ends were cut back, 6 bases at V and 1 base at J, with 11 bases in the middle. CDR1 DFQATT and CDR2 SNEGSKA come from the germline V gene (reference sequence). The CDR3 sequence is 13 residues long. CDR3 DNA: TGCAGTGCCGTCAGGCACCGCACAGATACGCAGTATTTT. Its protein product is CSAVRHRTDTQYF.

The J gene is TRBJ2-7, the V gene TRBV7-9; TRBD1 matches at 7 bases. The CDR3 loop spans 14 amino acids. J gave up 0 bases and V 5 bases, and 4 bases lay outside the gene matches. CDR1 and CDR2 (germline): SEHNR, FQNEAQ (reference sequence). DNA for the CDR3: TGTGCCAGCAGCGAGGGACAGTTCTCCTACGAGCAGTACTTC. It codes for CASSEGQFSYEQYF.

This clonotype was seen ten or more times. This chain joins TRBV11-2 and TRBJ2-4; D gene uncertain. This CDR3 is built from 11 residues. Germline values: CDR1 SGHAT, CDR2 FQNNGV. The germline V and J ends were trimmed by 5 bases and 6 bases, with 5 bases remaining between them. CDR3 sequence reads: CASSVTNIQYF. In DNA, the CDR3 is TGTGCCAGCAGCGTTACAAACATTCAGTACTTC.

The sample holds many counts of this clonotype. V gene TRBV5-5 combines with J gene TRBJ2-5, with unresolved D. The V gene lost 1 base and the J gene lost 4 bases, with 11 bases spanning the gap. This CDR3 has 14 residues. Germline V gene sequence: CDR1 SGHKS, CDR2 YYEKEE (reference sequence). Here the CDR3 reads CASSLYIRVETQYF. DNA for the CDR3: TGTGCCAGCAGCTTGTACATTCGGGTAGAGACCCAGTACTTC.

This clonotype has at least ten counts. The chain employs TRBV5-5 and TRBJ2-7; D might be TRBD1 (6 bases). CDR1 SGHKS and CDR2 YYEKEE come from the germline V gene (reference sequence). This CDR3 region has 14 residues. Trimming cost V 0 bases and J 5 bases, with 12 bases left between them. The CDR3 reads CASSLEDRQDEQYF. CDR3 DNA: TGTGCCAGCAGCTTGGAAGACAGGCAGGACGAGCAGTACTTC.

Concerning this clonotype itself: This may stem from a read error, because a much larger clone lies one nucleotide away. The genes are TRBV5-1 and TRBJ2-7, with 9 positions matching TRBD1. Unmatched junction bases numbered 10, after V lost 4 bases and J lost 2 bases. Germline V gene lookup returns CDR1 SGHRS and CDR2 YFSETQ. CDR3 length equals 16 residues. CDR3 sequence reads: CASSLWQGQGTYEQYF. CDR3 in DNA: TGCGCCAGCAGCCTTTGGCAGGGACAGGGCACCTACGAGCAGTACTTC.